The present T cell receptor (beta chain) was sequenced within a study of T cells after yellow fever vaccination (dated by TCRdb to about 2019). About the investigation overall: The SMART-Seq v4 Ultra Low Input RNA kit was used to prepare libraries from fractions with low cell numbers. To follow T-cell clones before and after primary and booster YFV17D yellow fever vaccination, bulk TCR alpha and beta repertoires were sequenced over time. Two healthy male donors made up the cohort, one aged 18 to 29 years and the other aged 30 to 40 years. Bulk PBMC replicates and cell subsets were isolated from blood drawn at multiple timepoints before and after both primary and secondary immunization.

This sample's treatment or condition label indicates: live attenuated yellow fever vaccine strain. PBMCs were isolated from peripheral blood using a standard Ficoll-Paque protocol. CD4 and CD8 T-cell fractions were isolated with Dynabeads CD4 and CD8 positive selection kits. TriZol was used to extract RNA from bulk PBMCs, from CD4 and CD8 fractions, and from dextramer-positive and dextramer-negative fractions. TCR cDNA was made using 5'RACE template switching, a step that added a universal primer site and unique molecular identifiers. cDNA synthesis was primed from both the TCR alpha and TCR beta constant segments. Library amplification used two PCR steps, and the second PCR step added sample barcodes and sequencing adapters. Libraries were sequenced on Illumina HiSeq 2500 (2x100 bp) or NovaSeq (2x150 bp). Per the source publication's procedure: MIGEC handled demultiplexing of reads and collapsing into UMI consensus sequences, while MiXCR performed V(D)J alignment. Vaccine-responding clonotypes were identified with edgeR using replicate PBMC samples, with FDR below 0.01 and a log2 fold change above 5 up to day 15 being required. Each bulk clonotype received a CD4 or CD8 identity based on whether the sequenced CD4 or CD8 repertoire contained that clonotype at higher abundance. The public reads were reanalyzed by TCRdb: fastp trimming at Q25, MiXCR alignment, in-frame beta chains only. Rows are unified per CDR3 protein, each entry keeping the most common DNA and genes. The V and J calls, along with clone size, are taken from TCRdb and not from the paper's own processing. Counted in this sample were approximately 70,000 distinct CDR3 sequences; about 7.2% of them appeared once. The ten largest account for roughly 30% of the sample.

This clonotype was observed a few times. Its antigen has not been determined. No base-level quality is on record; no much larger clone is a single base apart. Trimming takes 5 bases off V and 6 bases off J; junction bases not matched to a gene: 9. Spanning cysteine to phenylalanine, the CDR3 consists of 14 amino acids. The sequence is cut down to CDR3 DNA, 42 bases in frame from base 1. The germline V gene (reference sequence) specifies SEHNR as CDR1 and FQNEAQ as CDR2. Points the paper makes about the study in general: Computational filtering was required because FACS-sorted repertoires could contain abundant contaminating clonotypes from the bulk population. A small share of clonotypes was detected in both CD4 and CD8 compartments, with the overlap likely arising from convergent recombination. The secondary T-cell response was weaker than the primary response but faster, peaking on day 5 instead of day 15. The study included only two donors, which limits how far the findings can be generalized. After the booster, most of the clones that had expanded following primary vaccination were detected again (around 97% of CD4 and around nine tenths of CD8), which suggests that memory was broadly maintained.

The input for sequencing was CD8+ T cells sorted from PBMCs, taken approximately 11 days after the first yellow fever vaccination. This receptor chain uses TRBV7-9 and TRBJ1-2; TRBD1 fits 7 bases in the junction. The receptor comes from a man aged 18 to 29 who received the YFV17D yellow fever vaccine. In nucleotide form, the sequence is TGTGCCAGCAGCCGCGCTAGGGGGCGGAATGGCTACACCTTC. Translated, it gives CASSRARGRNGYTF.